The T cell receptor (beta chain) described here comes from a study of shared clonotypes between healthy human individuals. V gave up 4 bases and J gave up 4 bases; unmatched junction bases: 9. This CDR3 is built from 16 residues. CDR1 is KGHSH, CDR2 LQKENI, per germline. Sequencing was performed with immunoSEQ multiplex PCR; in TCRdb, only in-frame clones are kept and a portion is missing. The sample gives 2 million to 3 million clones, just over 90% of which show up once; about 0.13% is in the top ten. Donors had no recently reported acute infections or vaccinations and were HIV-negative. The receptor was derived from a man aged 18-30 years in good health. The sequenced sample consisted of naive CD4+ T cells sorted from blood. Subset noted: CD45RA+ positively selected. This rearrangement joins TRBV18 to TRBJ2-5; 10 nucleotides align to TRBD2. CDR3 protein: CASSRRAGGMAETQYF. The DNA of the CDR3 is TGTGCCAGCTCACGCCGAGCGGGGGGGATGGCAGAGACCCAGTACTTC.